This T cell receptor beta chain was captured in a study of cytomegalovirus exposure and HLA in healthy donors. Findings and caveats of the study: Available immune exposure information was restricted to CMV serostatus only. A later analysis found common viral pathogens apparently linked to several of the most significant clusters.

The germline V gene encodes CDR1 SNHLY and CDR2 FYNNEI. This CDR3 spans 13 amino acids. Trimming took off 5 bases at V and 5 bases at J, with 12 bases between the two ends. About this clone: Antigen specificity is unknown.

Vbeta (60) and Jbeta (13) primers were used in the PCR. This table comes from immunoSEQ multiplex PCR, and its TCRdb copy is limited to in-frame clones, with some not included. The table has 84,000 or so clones, more than 60% seen once. This chain joins TRBV2 and TRBJ1-1, with a tentative D call TRBD1 (5 bases). Sequenced sample: PBMCs. This clonotype was obtained from a young man in good health and CMV-seronegative. CDR3 amino acids: CASSYRLETEAFF. CDR3 coding DNA: TGTGCCAGCAGTTACAGGTTGGAAACTGAAGCTTTCTTT.